This entry lists 6 T cell receptor beta chains sequenced from one sample in a study of blood T cell repertoires in COVID-19. The table came from immunoSEQ multiplex PCR; TCRdb's copy has only in-frame clones and leaves some out. The table shows 260,000 or so clones, with roughly 87% occurring only once. Sequenced sample: peripheral blood. The receptors were gathered from a man aged 18 to 35 with active or convalescent COVID-19.

J is TRBJ2-7 and V is TRBV7-8, with D hard to call. Germline loops: CDR1 SGHVS, CDR2 FQNEAQ. The V and J ends lost 1 base and 0 bases respectively, with 10 bases between them. CDR3 length: 15 amino acids. The CDR3 coding sequence is TGTGCCAGCAGCTTAGTTTCACATTACTCCTACGAGCAGTACTTC. It yields the protein CASSLVSHYSYEQYF. Variable domain in full (rest from reference TRBV7-8 and TRBJ2-7): GAGVSQSPRYKVAKRGQDVALRCDPISGHVSLFWYQQALGQGPEFLTYFQNEAQLDKSGLPSDRFFAERPEGSVSTLKIQRTQQEDSAVYLCASSLVSHYSYEQYFGPGTRLTVT.

The gene calls are TRBV7-8 and TRBJ2-4; possibly TRBD2 for D (6 bases). This CDR3 is 14 amino acids long. V was pared by 2 bases and J by 1 base, with 6 bases between. Germline V CDR1 and CDR2: SGHVS, FQNEAQ. In DNA form, the CDR3 reads TGTGCCAGCAGCTTACTAGCGGCCAAAAACATTCAGTACTTC. It is translated as CASSLLAAKNIQYF.

This chain uses TRBV19 with TRBJ1-2, with 9 nucleotides matching TRBD1. Germline lookup yields CDR1 LNHDA and CDR2 SQIVND (reference sequence). This CDR3 spans 14 amino acids. The ends lost 6 bases at V and 2 bases at J; junction bases unmatched: 4. The CDR3 loop reads CASSWDRANYGYTF. CDR3 sequence (DNA): TGTGCCAGTAGCTGGGACAGGGCCAACTATGGCTACACCTTC.

The CDR3 reads CASSQGLRGQSRKFYTF. Written as DNA, the CDR3 is TGCGCCAGCAGCCAAGGGTTGCGTGGGCAGAGCCGGAAATTCTACACCTTC. This chain links TRBV4-1 with TRBJ1-2; the D is unclear. V lost 1 base and J 10 bases, leaving 25 bases between the germline ends. Germline lookup yields CDR1 MGHRA and CDR2 YSYEKL. The CDR3 runs 17 residues.

The V gene is TRBV12-5, the J gene TRBJ2-1; possibly TRBD1 for D (5 bases). The V and J ends lost 8 bases and 8 bases respectively, with 13 bases between them. Germline V CDR1 and CDR2: LGHNT, FRNRAP. This CDR3 is built from 12 residues. The CDR3 coding sequence is TGTGCTAGTAGCCAGGGCTGGCATGAGCAGTTCTTC. It is translated as CASSQGWHEQFF.

This chain links TRBV18 with TRBJ1-5; tentative D call: TRBD1 (6 bases). This CDR3 is 14 amino acids long. V was trimmed by 4 bases and J by 1 base, leaving 8 bases between them. Per germline, CDR1 KGHSH and CDR2 LQKENI. In DNA, the CDR3 is TGTGCCAGCTCACTGGACAGCAGCAATCAGCCCCAGCATTTT. It translates to CASSLDSSNQPQHF.